The 22 T cell receptor beta chains given below trace back to one sample, sequenced in a study of blood T cell repertoires in COVID-19. This table comes from immunoSEQ multiplex PCR, and its TCRdb copy is limited to in-frame clones, with some not included. The sample yields a few hundred thousand clones, roughly 90% seen once. Material for sequencing was peripheral blood. These TCRs come from a woman under 40 with acute or convalescent COVID-19.

This chain joins TRBV10-2 and TRBJ2-7; D might be TRBD2 (6 bases). V dropped 6 bases and J dropped 4 bases, with 10 bases sitting between them. This CDR3 is built from 12 residues. From germline, CDR1 is WSHSY and CDR2 SAAADI. The CDR3, as DNA: TGCGCCAGCAGCCCGAGCGGGTACGAGCAGTACTTC. Protein: CASSPSGYEQYF.

The V and J genes are TRBV28 and TRBJ2-5; 7 bases are shared with TRBD2. After removal of 6 bases from V and 2 bases from J, the junction contained 9 bases not matched to a gene. The CDR3 is 15 residues long. Germline CDR1 MDHEN, CDR2 SYDVKM. The CDR3 spells CASSPKGLPQETQYF. The CDR3 coding sequence is TGTGCCAGCAGCCCCAAGGGACTACCACAAGAGACCCAGTACTTC.

This chain connects TRBV4-2 to TRBJ2-5, with 8 bases lining up with TRBD2. Germline-derived CDR1 and CDR2 are LGHNA and YNFKEQ. This CDR3 is 16 amino acids long. Germline trimming cut 4 bases from V and 2 bases from J; bases unmatched to any gene: 9. The CDR3 reads CASSLKPAGGQETQYF. DNA for the CDR3: TGTGCCAGCAGCCTAAAGCCGGCGGGGGGTCAAGAGACCCAGTACTTC.

This chain joins TRBV27 and TRBJ1-6, with TRBD1 matching 10 bases. The CDR3 has 15 residues. The V and J ends lost 2 bases and 8 bases, in that order; junction bases with no gene match: 3. Per the germline V gene, CDR1 is MNHEY and CDR2 is SMNVEV (reference sequence). As DNA, the CDR3 is TGTGCCAGCAGTTTAGGGGGACAGGGGTATTCACCCCTCCACTTT. Protein sequence: CASSLGGQGYSPLHF.

The J gene is TRBJ2-6, the V gene TRBV10-3; possibly TRBD1 for D (6 bases). The CDR3 extends over 14 amino acids. The germline V gene has CDR1 ENHRY and CDR2 SYGVKD. V shed 7 bases and J shed 1 base, with 8 bases lying between them. CDR3 loop: CAIKGDSGANVLTF. The CDR3 DNA follows: TGTGCCATCAAGGGGGATTCTGGGGCCAACGTCCTGACTTTC.

V and J are TRBV19 and TRBJ2-1, with 12 bases lining up with TRBD2. The CDR3 has 19 residues. The germline V gene has CDR1 LNHDA and CDR2 SQIVND (reference sequence). With V trimmed by 0 bases and J by 7 bases, 13 bases remained unmatched. The CDR3 nucleotides read TGTGCCAGTAGTATAGATACCGCGACTAGCGGGAGTCTGTGGAATGAGCAGTTCTTC. Amino acids: CASSIDTATSGSLWNEQFF.

This chain links TRBV2 with TRBJ2-7, with D perhaps TRBD1 (6 bases). V was clipped by 8 bases and J by 3 bases, with 14 bases between them. Germline V gene lookup returns CDR1 SNHLY and CDR2 FYNNEI. CDR3 size: 13 residues. In DNA form, the CDR3 reads TGTGCCAGCGGTCGGGACATGGGCTACGAGCAGTACTTC. Protein: CASGRDMGYEQYF.

This clone was detected once. This sequence joins TRBV18 and TRBJ1-6; TRBD1 matches 7 bases. This CDR3 comprises 15 residues. Germline V CDR1 and CDR2: KGHSH, LQKENI. With V trimmed by 3 bases and J by 11 bases, 10 bases remained unmatched. CDR3 residues: CASSPARGQSPPLHF. The CDR3 DNA follows: TGTGCCAGCTCACCCGCCCGGGGACAGTCGCCACCCCTCCACTTT.

The chain combines TRBV7-9 with TRBJ1-1; 7 bases map to TRBD1. V was pared by 0 bases and J by 7 bases, with 8 bases of the junction left unmatched. Germline V gives CDR1 SEHNR, CDR2 FQNEAQ (reference sequence). This CDR3 spans 15 amino acids. CDR3 amino acids: CASSLAGRGRDEAFF. CDR3 in DNA: TGTGCCAGCAGCTTAGCGGGAAGGGGGCGCGATGAAGCTTTCTTT.

The rearrangement links TRBV7-9 to TRBJ2-6, with a tentative D call TRBD2 (6 bases). Germline loops: CDR1 SEHNR, CDR2 FQNEAQ (reference sequence). This CDR3 region has 18 residues. Trimming stripped 5 bases from V and 1 base from J, with 18 bases between. CDR3 nucleotide sequence: TGTGCCAGCAGCCGCACCGACAAGGGGACTTCTGGGGCCAACGTCCTGACTTTC. Translation gives CASSRTDKGTSGANVLTF.

The V call is TRBV6-5, the J call TRBJ2-7, with TRBD1 matching over 7 bases. J lost 5 bases, V lost 6 bases, and 13 bases had no gene match. This CDR3 has 15 amino acids. Germline V gene sequence: CDR1 MNHEY, CDR2 SVGAGI. CDR3 nucleotide sequence: TGTGCCAGCAGCCGACCAGACAGGGTTCGGGACGAGCAGTACTTC. It encodes CASSRPDRVRDEQYF.

V gene TRBV11-2 combines with J gene TRBJ1-1; 8 nucleotides align to TRBD1. The ends lost 2 bases at V and 5 bases at J; junction bases unmatched: 13. This CDR3 is built from 17 residues. The germline V gene has CDR1 SGHAT and CDR2 FQNNGV. The CDR3: CASSLPRQGSRSTEAFF. CDR3 sequence (DNA): TGTGCCAGCAGCTTACCGAGACAGGGGAGTAGGAGTACTGAAGCTTTCTTT.

The rearrangement uses TRBV15 and TRBJ2-1, with TRBD1 identical over 9 bases. V gave up 1 base and J gave up 6 bases; unmatched junction bases: 4. Germline V gene data show CDR1 as LNHNV and CDR2 as YYDKDF (reference sequence). This CDR3 is 15 amino acids long. The CDR3 loop is CATSRAGTGPNEQFF. CDR3 bases: TGTGCCACCAGCAGAGCCGGGACAGGGCCCAATGAGCAGTTCTTC.

The chain has TRBV10-3 and TRBJ1-2, with 7 bases matching TRBD1. V lost 9 bases to trimming and J lost 7 bases; unmatched junction nucleotides: 8. Germline CDR1 ENHRY, CDR2 SYGVKD. CDR3 length: 12 amino acids. The CDR3 coding sequence is TGTGCCATTTGGGACAGTCGTTCTGGCTACACCTTC. Protein product: CAIWDSRSGYTF.

The chain carries TRBV5-1 and TRBJ1-4; 9 bases line up with TRBD1. Germline V gives CDR1 SGHRS, CDR2 YFSETQ. V was clipped by 2 bases and J by 0 bases; unmatched bases: 2. CDR3 length: 16 amino acids. CDR3 sequence (DNA): TGCGCCAGCAGCTTCACAGGGGGCCCAACTAATGAAAAACTGTTTTTT. Translated: CASSFTGGPTNEKLFF.

The V gene is TRBV27, the J gene TRBJ1-3; no definite D call. Per germline, CDR1 MNHEY and CDR2 SMNVEV (reference sequence). The CDR3 loop spans 15 amino acids. V lost 0 bases to trimming and J lost 8 bases, with 14 bases between them. CDR3 DNA: TGTGCCAGCAGTTTATCGGGCAGGTTAGGTCACACCATATATTTT. Encoded protein: CASSLSGRLGHTIYF.

The chain combines TRBV27 with TRBJ2-3; 7 bases match TRBD1. The CDR3 runs 14 residues. J was trimmed by 0 bases and V by 6 bases; bases with no gene match: 3. Per the germline V gene, CDR1 is MNHEY and CDR2 is SMNVEV (reference sequence). The chain's CDR3 is CASRNRGSTDTQYF. The CDR3 DNA follows: TGTGCCAGCAGGAACAGGGGCAGCACAGATACGCAGTATTTT.

The chain couples TRBV19 to TRBJ2-7; weak D call: TRBD1 (5 bases). The CDR3 contains 15 residues. The V and J ends lost 5 bases and 2 bases respectively, with 16 bases between them. Looked up from germline, CDR1 is LNHDA and CDR2 is SQIVND (reference sequence). CDR3 region: CASSDGARSTYEQYF. DNA of the CDR3: TGTGCCAGTAGTGATGGGGCTCGATCTACCTACGAGCAGTACTTC. Looking up the rest from reference TRBV19 and TRBJ2-7 gives the full variable domain: DGGITQSPKYLFRKEGQNVTLSCEQNLNHDAMYWYRQDPGQGLRLIYYSQIVNDFQKGDIAEGYSVSREKKESFPLTVTSAQKNPTAFYLCASSDGARSTYEQYFGPGTRLTVT.

This chain joins TRBV7-8 and TRBJ2-7; tentative D call: TRBD1 (5 bases). Germline CDR1 is SGHVS and CDR2 is FQNEAQ. This CDR3 region has 15 residues. Trimming pared 2 bases from V and 1 base from J, leaving 12 bases between. CDR3 region: CASSLLQGRSYEQYF. In DNA form, the CDR3 reads TGTGCCAGCAGCTTATTGCAGGGTCGGTCCTACGAGCAGTACTTC.

This rearrangement joins TRBV7-2 to TRBJ1-5; D may be TRBD1 (5 bases). Per the germline V gene, CDR1 is SGHTA and CDR2 is FQGNSA. This CDR3 comprises 15 residues. Trimming stripped 5 bases from V and 0 bases from J, with 11 bases between. This chain's CDR3 is CASSRGPLSNQPQHF. Written as DNA, the CDR3 is TGTGCCAGCAGCAGGGGTCCCCTTAGCAATCAGCCCCAGCATTTT.

V is TRBV11-2 and J is TRBJ1-1; D gene ambiguous. V shed 1 base and J shed 4 bases, with 10 bases lying between them. Germline CDR1 and CDR2: SGHAT and FQNNGV. The length of the CDR3 is 14 residues. The CDR3 sequence: CASSLGPRGTEAFF. In DNA, the CDR3 is TGTGCCAGCAGCTTAGGGCCACGGGGCACTGAAGCTTTCTTT.

The chain employs TRBV18 and TRBJ2-1; a possible D gene is TRBD2 (5 bases). Trimming cost V 3 bases and J 0 bases, with 9 bases left between them. This CDR3 is built from 15 residues. CDR1 and CDR2 from the germline V gene are KGHSH and LQKENI. CDR3 coding DNA: TGTGCCAGCTCACCGGACGGAGGCTCCTACAATGAGCAGTTCTTC. Translated, it gives CASSPDGGSYNEQFF. The full variable domain, completed using reference TRBV18 and TRBJ2-1, is NAGVMQNPRHLVRRRGQEARLRCSPMKGHSHVYWYRQLPEEGLKFMVYLQKENIIDESGMPKERFSAEFPKEGPSILRIQQVVRGDSAAYFCASSPDGGSYNEQFFGPGTRLTVL.